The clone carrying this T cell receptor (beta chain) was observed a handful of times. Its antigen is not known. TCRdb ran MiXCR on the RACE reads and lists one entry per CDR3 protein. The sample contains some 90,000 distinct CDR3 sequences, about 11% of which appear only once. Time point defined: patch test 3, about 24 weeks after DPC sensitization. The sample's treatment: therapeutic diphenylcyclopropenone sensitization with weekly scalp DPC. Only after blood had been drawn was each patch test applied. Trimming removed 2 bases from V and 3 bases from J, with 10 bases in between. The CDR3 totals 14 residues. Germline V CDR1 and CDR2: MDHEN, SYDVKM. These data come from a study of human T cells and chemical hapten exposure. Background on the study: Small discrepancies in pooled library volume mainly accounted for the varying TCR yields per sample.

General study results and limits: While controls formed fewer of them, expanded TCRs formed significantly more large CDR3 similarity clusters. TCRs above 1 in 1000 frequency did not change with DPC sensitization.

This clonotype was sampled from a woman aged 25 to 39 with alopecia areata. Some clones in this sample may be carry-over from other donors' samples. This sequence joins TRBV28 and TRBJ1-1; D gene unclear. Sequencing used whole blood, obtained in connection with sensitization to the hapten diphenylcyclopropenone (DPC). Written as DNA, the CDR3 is TGTGCCAGCAGTTTAGTAGATCGGGACACTGAAGCTTTCTTT. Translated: CASSLVDRDTEAFF.